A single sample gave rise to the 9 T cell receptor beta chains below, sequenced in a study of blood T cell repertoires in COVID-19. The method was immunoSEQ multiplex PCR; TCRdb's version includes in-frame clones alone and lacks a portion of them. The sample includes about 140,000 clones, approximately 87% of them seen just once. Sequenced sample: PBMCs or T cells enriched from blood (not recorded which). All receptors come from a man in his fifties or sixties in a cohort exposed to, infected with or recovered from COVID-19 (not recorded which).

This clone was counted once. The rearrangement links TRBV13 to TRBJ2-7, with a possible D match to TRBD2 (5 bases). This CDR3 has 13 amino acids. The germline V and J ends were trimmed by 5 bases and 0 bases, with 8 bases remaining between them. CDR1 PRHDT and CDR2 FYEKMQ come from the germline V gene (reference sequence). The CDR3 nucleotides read TGTGCCAGCAGCCCCCGGGGCTCCTACGAGCAGTACTTC. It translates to CASSPRGSYEQYF.

In DNA form, the CDR3 reads TGTGCCAGCAGCTTGCTAGGGGGATCTGGAAACACCATATATTTT. Translating gives CASSLLGGSGNTIYF. The V call is TRBV7-8, the J call TRBJ1-3; weak D call: TRBD1 (6 bases). Germline V gene data show CDR1 as SGHVS and CDR2 as FQNEAQ. The CDR3 spans 15 residues. V was pared by 3 bases and J by 1 base, with 10 bases between.

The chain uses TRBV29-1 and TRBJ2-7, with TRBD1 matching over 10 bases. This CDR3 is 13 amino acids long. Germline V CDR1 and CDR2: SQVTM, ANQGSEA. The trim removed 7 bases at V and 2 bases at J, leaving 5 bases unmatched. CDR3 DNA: TGCAGCGCCACCGGGACAGGGGCCTACGAGCAGTACTTC. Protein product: CSATGTGAYEQYF.

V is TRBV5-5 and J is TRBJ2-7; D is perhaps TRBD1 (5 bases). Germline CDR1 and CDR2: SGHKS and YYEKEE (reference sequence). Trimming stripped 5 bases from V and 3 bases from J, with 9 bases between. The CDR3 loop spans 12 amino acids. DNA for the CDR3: TGTGCCAGCAGTTTTCAGGGCTACGAGCAGTACTTC. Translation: CASSFQGYEQYF.

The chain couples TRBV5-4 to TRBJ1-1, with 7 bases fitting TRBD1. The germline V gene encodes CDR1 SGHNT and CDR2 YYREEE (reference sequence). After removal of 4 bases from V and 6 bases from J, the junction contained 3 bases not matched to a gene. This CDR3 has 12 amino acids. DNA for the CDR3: TGTGCCAGCAGCGGAGGGACAGCTGAAGCTTTCTTT. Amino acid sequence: CASSGGTAEAFF.

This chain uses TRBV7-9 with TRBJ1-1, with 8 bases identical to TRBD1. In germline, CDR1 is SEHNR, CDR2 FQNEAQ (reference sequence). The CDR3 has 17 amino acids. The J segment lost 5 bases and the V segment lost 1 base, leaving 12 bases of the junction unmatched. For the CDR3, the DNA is TGTGCCAGCAGCTTAGGAACAGGGGGTACTTCGGGGACTGAAGCTTTCTTT. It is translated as CASSLGTGGTSGTEAFF.

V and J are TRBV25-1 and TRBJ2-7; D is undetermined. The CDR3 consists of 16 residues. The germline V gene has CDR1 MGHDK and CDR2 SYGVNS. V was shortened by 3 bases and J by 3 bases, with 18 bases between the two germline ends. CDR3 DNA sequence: TGTGCCAGCAGTGACGCCCTGGCAGGCCGCCTCTACGAGCAGTACTTC. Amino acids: CASSDALAGRLYEQYF.

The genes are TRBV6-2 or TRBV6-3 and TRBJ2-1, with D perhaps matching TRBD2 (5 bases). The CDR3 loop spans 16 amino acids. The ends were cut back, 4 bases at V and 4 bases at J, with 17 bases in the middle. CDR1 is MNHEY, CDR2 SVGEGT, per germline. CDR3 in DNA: TGTGCCAGCAGTTGGTCGGGGAACTCCCTATACAATGAGCAGTTCTTC. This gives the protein CASSWSGNSLYNEQFF.

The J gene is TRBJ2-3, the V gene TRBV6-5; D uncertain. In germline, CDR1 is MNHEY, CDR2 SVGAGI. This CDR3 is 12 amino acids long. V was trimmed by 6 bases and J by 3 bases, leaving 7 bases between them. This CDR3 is CASRLLTDTQYF. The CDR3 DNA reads TGTGCCAGCAGACTACTTACAGATACGCAGTATTTT.